The 6 T cell receptor beta chains listed next were all sequenced from one sample in a study of shared clonotypes between healthy human individuals. The data were produced by immunoSEQ multiplex PCR, yet TCRdb's version contains in-frame clones alone and is incomplete. The sample has 1.5 million to 2.5 million clones, approximately 95% seen once. The naive CD8 fraction comprised CD45RO-negative cells positively selected for CCR7 and excluded terminally differentiated effector memory CD45RA+ cells. The material sequenced was naive CD8+ T cells sorted from blood. Source of these receptors: a man aged 18 to 29 in good health.

This chain joins TRBV27 and TRBJ1-2, with 10 bases that match TRBD1. J lost 3 bases, V lost 3 bases, and 4 bases had no gene match. This CDR3 comprises 15 residues. Germline CDR1 MNHEY, CDR2 SMNVEV (reference sequence). As DNA, the CDR3 is TGTGCCAGCAGTTTTGTCGGGACAGGGGACTATGGCTACACCTTC. Protein sequence: CASSFVGTGDYGYTF.

The chain has TRBV27 and TRBJ2-7, with 8 positions matching TRBD2. CDR1 MNHEY and CDR2 SMNVEV come from the germline V gene (reference sequence). The V gene end was trimmed by 6 bases and the J gene end by 1 base; junction bases not matched to a gene: 8. This CDR3 comprises 15 residues. CDR3 sequence: CASRLREGGSYEQYF. The CDR3 coding sequence is TGTGCCAGCAGACTTCGGGAGGGTGGATCCTACGAGCAGTACTTC.

This chain uses TRBV6-5 with TRBJ2-7; D not certain. This CDR3 spans 14 amino acids. V dropped 0 bases and J dropped 3 bases, with 9 bases sitting between them. Germline values: CDR1 MNHEY, CDR2 SVGAGI. The CDR3 nucleotides are TGTGCCAGCAGTTACTCGAACACCATCTACGAGCAGTACTTC. Amino acid sequence: CASSYSNTIYEQYF.

J is TRBJ2-7 and V is TRBV7-9; D might be TRBD1 (6 bases). V was pared by 4 bases and J by 2 bases, with 12 bases between. The germline CDR1 and CDR2 sequences are SEHNR and FQNEAQ (reference sequence). There are 14 residues in the CDR3. The DNA of the CDR3 is TGTGCCAGCAGCTATACGGGACAAACCTACGAGCAGTACTTC. Translated: CASSYTGQTYEQYF.

The chain joins TRBV11-2 to TRBJ2-3; TRBD1 agrees at 7 bases. The CDR3 sequence is 15 residues long. Per germline, CDR1 SGHAT and CDR2 FQNNGV. Trimming cost V 5 bases and J 7 bases; bases outside gene matches: 12. The CDR3 DNA sequence: TGTGCCAGCAGCGCCCGGGACAGTCTCTCCTATACGCAGTATTTT. This gives the protein CASSARDSLSYTQYF.

This clone occurred a few times. Other DNA sequences of this sample code for an identical CDR3. The V call is TRBV11-2, the J call TRBJ2-5, with no clear D. CDR3 length: 15 residues. The V gene lost 1 base and the J gene lost 1 base, with 10 bases spanning the gap. The V gene's germline CDR1 is SGHAT and CDR2 FQNNGV. The CDR3 sequence is CASSLGASAQETQYF. In nucleotides, the CDR3 is TGTGCCAGCAGCTTAGGGGCTAGTGCCCAAGAGACCCAGTACTTC. The full variable domain, its missing parts supplied by reference TRBV11-2 and TRBJ2-5, is EAGVAQSPRYKIIEKRQSVAFWCNPISGHATLYWYQQILGQGPKLLIQFQNNGVVDDSQLPKDRFSAERLKGVDSTLKIQPAKLEDSAVYLCASSLGASAQETQYFGPGTRLLVL.